This TCR beta chain is drawn from a study of blood T cell repertoires in COVID-19. Study as a whole: Specimens from acute and convalescent COVID-19 originated in the United States, Italy and Spain. The analysed material was cDNA or gDNA that came from T cells, B-cell-depleted T cells, or PBMCs.

In the authors' workflow: Estimation of nucleated cell counts was performed using reference gene primer amplification. TCRdb keeps only in-frame clones here, not all; method: immunoSEQ multiplex PCR. The V and J calls and clone size are taken from that table; D and trimming were inferred from the DNA. The data show about 360,000 clones, with approximately 86% seen just once and about 3% held by the top ten. This receptor was obtained from a human donor in a cohort sampled during active COVID-19. The sequencing input was peripheral blood.

CDR3 coding DNA: TGCGCCAGCAGCTTGGGTGGGAGGGGAGAGACCCAGTACTTC. Translation: CASSLGGRGETQYF. The chain combines TRBV5-1 with TRBJ2-5; 7 bases are a match to TRBD2. V lost 0 bases and J lost 4; bases outside the gene matches: 3. Per the germline V gene, CDR1 is SGHRS and CDR2 is YFSETQ. The CDR3 covers 14 residues.